The 24 T cell receptor beta chains listed next were all sequenced from one sample in a study of cytomegalovirus exposure and HLA in healthy donors. The PCR ran on 60 Vbeta and 13 Jbeta primers. Repertoires were generated with immunoSEQ multiplex PCR, while TCRdb's copy carries only in-frame clones and drops some. Of 85,000 to 110,000 clones in the sample, approximately 70% were seen once. Material for sequencing was PBMCs. Receptors were obtained from a woman aged 45-65 years in good health and CMV-seronegative.

The chain combines TRBV16 with TRBJ1-1; D unclear. This CDR3 has 14 amino acids. V was trimmed by 1 base and J by 1 base, leaving 7 bases between them. In germline, CDR1 is KGHSY, CDR2 FQNENV. CDR3 coding DNA: TGTGCCAGCAGCCAATTCGGGGAGAACACTGAAGCTTTCTTT. It yields the protein CASSQFGENTEAFF.

This clone turned up a few times. The genes are TRBV29-1 and TRBJ1-1, with a weak D call TRBD1 (5 bases). The germline V gene encodes CDR1 SQVTM and CDR2 ANQGSEA. The V gene lost 7 bases and the J gene lost 1 base, with 13 bases spanning the gap. This CDR3 comprises 13 residues. The CDR3 protein is CSGTRDRNTEAFF. DNA of the CDR3: TGCAGCGGCACTCGAGACAGGAACACTGAAGCTTTCTTT.

This clone was seen a handful of times. The chain employs TRBV28 and TRBJ2-7; maybe TRBD2 (5 bases). The CDR3 contains 14 residues. V lost 2 bases and J 7 bases, leaving 15 bases between the germline ends. Germline CDR1 MDHEN, CDR2 SYDVKM. The CDR3 region has the DNA TGTGCCAGCAGTTTAGGAGCGGCCCTGCGGGAGCAGTACTTC. Translating gives CASSLGAALREQYF.

The chain employs TRBV10-2 and TRBJ2-5; the match to TRBD2 covers 7 bases. Trimming cost V 5 bases and J 4 bases; bases outside gene matches: 16. The CDR3 length is 17 residues. Germline V gives CDR1 WSHSY, CDR2 SAAADI. In DNA, the CDR3 is TGCGCCAGCAGTTTCTCGACTAGCCGCTATAGTCTAGAGACCCAGTACTTC. Translating it yields CASSFSTSRYSLETQYF.

This sequence joins TRBV5-4 and TRBJ2-3; possible D gene TRBD1, 6 bases. CDR3 size: 15 residues. The V gene lost 4 bases and the J gene lost 2 bases, with 14 bases spanning the gap. Germline V gene data show CDR1 as SGHNT and CDR2 as YYREEE (reference sequence). The CDR3 DNA is TGTGCCAGCAGCCTACAGGGACGGAACACAGATACGCAGTATTTT. Translation: CASSLQGRNTDTQYF.

CDR3 sequence reads: CASSLASGLNTEAFF. The CDR3 DNA is TGTGCCAGCAGCTTGGCTTCGGGTTTGAACACTGAAGCTTTCTTT. The chain employs TRBV5-6 and TRBJ1-1; D is ambiguous. Between the trimmed V and J ends, which lost 0 bases and 0 bases, there was a span of 9 bases. CDR3 size: 15 residues. CDR1 and CDR2 (germline): SGHDT, YYEEEE.

The chain employs TRBV5-1 and TRBJ2-1; D is perhaps TRBD2 (5 bases). Trimming took off 4 bases at V and 6 bases at J, with 14 bases between the two ends. The CDR3 extends over 14 amino acids. Germline V gene data show CDR1 as SGHRS and CDR2 as YFSETQ. CDR3 residues: CASSPNWEFNEQFF. As DNA, the CDR3 is TGCGCCAGCAGCCCAAACTGGGAGTTCAATGAGCAGTTCTTC.

The J gene is TRBJ2-2, the V gene TRBV25-1; 7 nucleotides match TRBD1. The length of the CDR3 is 14 residues. Per germline, CDR1 MGHDK and CDR2 SYGVNS. V trimming: 3 bases; J trimming: 3 bases; junction bases outside the gene matches: 1. The CDR3 region is CASSETGYTGELFF. The CDR3, as DNA: TGTGCCAGCAGTGAGACAGGGTACACCGGGGAGCTGTTTTTT.

J is TRBJ2-3 and V is TRBV7-8, with TRBD2 matching 7 bases. The germline CDR1 and CDR2 sequences are SGHVS and FQNEAQ. The CDR3 has 15 amino acids. V dropped 2 bases and J dropped 5; count of bases not matched to a gene: 7. In DNA form, the CDR3 reads TGTGCCAGCAGCTTACAGCGGGGCGGAGGAGATACGCAGTATTTT. This translates into CASSLQRGGGDTQYF.

Note on this clone: Other DNA sequences from this sample encode an identical CDR3 as well. The genes are TRBV19 and TRBJ1-5, with TRBD1 matching over 8 bases. V shed 6 bases, J shed 4 bases, and the junction held 5 bases outside the gene matches. CDR1 is LNHDA and CDR2 is SQIVND in the germline V gene (reference sequence). CDR3 length: 14 residues. In DNA, the CDR3 is TGTGCCAGTAGCGGGACAGGAGGGAATCAGCCCCAGCATTTT. Translating gives CASSGTGGNQPQHF.

The chain joins TRBV13 to TRBJ1-4; 8 bases are shared with TRBD1. The CDR3 loop spans 15 amino acids. V was clipped by 3 bases and J by 13 bases; unmatched bases: 13. Germline CDR1 PRHDT, CDR2 FYEKMQ (reference sequence). As DNA, the CDR3 is TGTGCCAGCAGCTTGCGGCAGGGGGCCCTCGAGCGACTGTTTTTT. Translated: CASSLRQGALERLFF.

This clone has more than one count but fewer than ten. The J gene is TRBJ2-7, the V gene TRBV19; 7 nucleotides line up with TRBD2. This CDR3 has 14 residues. Germline V gives CDR1 LNHDA, CDR2 SQIVND (reference sequence). J lost 3 bases, V lost 2 bases, and 4 bases had no gene match. CDR3 residues: CASSISTSDYEQYF. CDR3 nucleotides: TGTGCCAGTAGTATAAGCACTAGCGACTACGAGCAGTACTTC.

This clone was recorded only once. The chain is built from TRBV5-5 and TRBJ1-4, with D perhaps matching TRBD1 (5 bases). The CDR3 runs 16 residues. The V gene lost 0 bases and the J gene lost 0 bases, with 9 bases spanning the gap. Germline V gene sequence: CDR1 SGHKS, CDR2 YYEKEE (reference sequence). This CDR3 reads CASSLGREATNEKLFF. CDR3 coding DNA: TGTGCCAGCAGCTTGGGCAGGGAAGCAACTAATGAAAAACTGTTTTTT.

This sequence joins TRBV7-9 and TRBJ2-3; TRBD1 is a possible D gene (6 bases). Germline V CDR1 and CDR2: SEHNR, FQNEAQ (reference sequence). The CDR3 covers 14 residues. V was clipped by 5 bases and J by 4 bases, with 13 bases between them. In DNA form, the CDR3 reads TGTGCCAGCAGCCCAACCACAGGGTCAGATACGCAGTATTTT. Translated, it gives CASSPTTGSDTQYF.

In its sample, this clone was seen once. Mismatch with germline at one junction end may stem from a read error. This rearrangement joins TRBV7-9 to TRBJ1-5, with D hard to call. The germline V gene has CDR1 SEHNR and CDR2 FQNEAQ (reference sequence). This CDR3 region has 17 residues. The CDR3 is CSSSLETNSRFNQPQHF. The CDR3 nucleotides read TGTTCCAGCAGCTTAGAGACTAACAGCAGGTTCAATCAGCCCCAGCATTTT.

The rearrangement links TRBV2 to TRBJ2-3; TRBD1 aligns across 7 bases. The length of the CDR3 is 14 residues. CDR1 and CDR2 from the germline V gene are SNHLY and FYNNEI. Germline trimming cut 6 bases from V and 0 bases from J; bases unmatched to any gene: 3. The CDR3: CASSTGVSTDTQYF. The CDR3 bases are TGTGCCAGCAGCACAGGGGTGAGCACAGATACGCAGTATTTT.

There are a few counts of this clone. The chain uses TRBV27 and TRBJ1-3; possible D gene TRBD1, 5 bases. Trimming left V 3 bases short and J 3 bases short, with 6 bases between. CDR3 length: 13 residues. Germline V CDR1 and CDR2: MNHEY, SMNVEV (reference sequence). Here the CDR3 reads CASSLGLGNTIYF. The CDR3 DNA follows: TGTGCCAGCAGTTTGGGACTTGGAAACACCATATATTTT.

In this sample, this clone turned up a few times. The rearrangement joins TRBV27 to TRBJ2-5; 8 nucleotides match TRBD2. The CDR3 runs to 15 residues. Germline V gene sequence: CDR1 MNHEY, CDR2 SMNVEV (reference sequence). The V gene end was trimmed by 8 bases and the J gene end by 5 bases; junction bases not matched to a gene: 13. CDR3 sequence reads: CASWAAGAVRETQYF. The CDR3 DNA reads TGTGCCAGCTGGGCAGCGGGAGCGGTCCGCGAGACCCAGTACTTC.

The rearrangement links TRBV11-3 to TRBJ2-2; possible D gene TRBD1, 6 bases. In germline, CDR1 is SGHNT, CDR2 YENEEA. The ends were cut back, 4 bases at V and 6 bases at J, with 12 bases in the middle. This CDR3 comprises 14 residues. The CDR3 protein is CASSYLQGSGELFF. The CDR3 nucleotides read TGTGCCAGCAGCTACCTACAGGGTTCCGGGGAGCTGTTTTTT.

This chain connects TRBV2 to TRBJ2-1, with no clear D. V was shortened by 3 bases and J by 8 bases, with 8 bases between the two germline ends. CDR1 SNHLY and CDR2 FYNNEI come from the germline V gene. The CDR3 is made up of 12 amino acids. CDR3 DNA sequence: TGTGCCAGCAGTGATCTGCCGGATGAGCAGTTCTTC. This codes for CASSDLPDEQFF.

The chain is built from TRBV2 and TRBJ2-1, with 11 bases fitting TRBD2. Trimming at V came to 4 bases and at J to 9 bases, leaving 8 bases not matched to a gene. The CDR3 runs 15 residues. Germline V gives CDR1 SNHLY, CDR2 FYNNEI. DNA of the CDR3: TGTGCCAGCAGTGCTCTCGGGACTAGCGGCAGTGAGCAGTTCTTC. Amino acids: CASSALGTSGSEQFF.

V usage is TRBV10-1 and J usage is TRBJ2-7; D ambiguous. Germline V gives CDR1 WNHNN, CDR2 SYGVQD (reference sequence). With 3 bases removed from V and 0 bases from J, the gap between germline ends came to 12 bases. The CDR3 sequence is 15 residues long. In DNA form, the CDR3 reads TGCGCCAGCAGTGACAGAGGAAAGCCCTCCTACGAGCAGTACTTC. Translating it yields CASSDRGKPSYEQYF.

The chain joins TRBV21-1 to TRBJ2-7; the DNA was not used to check the table's D call, TRBD2. TRBV21-1 is recorded as a pseudogene. The CDR3 contains 14 residues. CDR3 sequence: CASSKEVHYYEQYF. CDR3 DNA: TGTGCCAGCAGCAAAGAAGTGCACTACTACGAGCAGTACTTC.

The rearrangement links TRBV5-4 to TRBJ2-7; 12 bases agree with TRBD2. Germline V gives CDR1 SGHNT, CDR2 YYREEE (reference sequence). CDR3 length equals 16 residues. J lost 3 bases, V lost 2 bases, and 6 bases had no gene match. The CDR3 DNA is TGTGCCAGCAGCTTCGGTTGGACTAGCGGGAACTACGAGCAGTACTTC. Its translation: CASSFGWTSGNYEQYF.